This T cell receptor beta chain stems from a study of blood T cells in healthy people across ages (dated by TCRdb to about 2015). With respect to the entire study: In model experiments, template switching captured roughly one uniquely barcoded TCR beta cDNA molecule for every two T cells. Using deep sequencing normalized with unique cDNA molecular identifiers, the study measured how TCR beta repertoire diversity changes with age. The donors were divided into four age groups: young (average 16 years), middle-aged (about 39), aged (approximately 62) and long-lived (more than 75). Donors of different ages were randomly distributed across sequencing lanes to avoid experimental bias. The study analyzed two additional independent replicas of 1 million unique cDNA reads from the same blood draw for two donors, one aged 18 to 29 and one aged 80 or older.

The approximately 40 donors, aged about 6 to 95 years, were systemically healthy Caucasian individuals from Russia. Each donor gave about 10 milliliters of peripheral blood, drawn into EDTA-treated Vacutainer tubes. PBMCs were isolated by Ficoll-Paque density-gradient centrifugation, with at least 6.5 million obtained per sample. Trizol reagent was used to extract total RNA from the PBMCs, yielding at least 5 micrograms per sample. The percentages of naive CD45RAhigh/CD27high T cells were determined by flow cytometry on a PBMC aliquot from every donor. This clonotype occurred a few times. The specificity of this receptor is unknown. Base qualities are not recorded, but no much larger clone differs from it by a single base. The library was built by means of 5' RACE. Reads for this sample came from an Illumina HiSeq 2500. A second PCR of about 7 to 12 cycles was run with a J-beta primer mix and a sample-barcoded 5' primer. A unique molecular identifier was introduced onto each TCR beta cDNA molecule by a template-switch 5' adaptor carrying 12 random nucleotides. Each sample yielded at least 2.5 million CDR3-containing paired-end reads. First-strand cDNA was synthesized from all RNA with the Mint cDNA synthesis kit, primed by a TRBC-specific oligonucleotide. Following uracil-DNA glycosylase treatment, all cDNA underwent a first 18-cycle PCR with the universal primers M1SS and BC2_uni_R. For the original study's pipeline: For normalization, 1 million high-quality reads, each with a distinct molecular identifier, were randomly selected from each sample. Reads sharing molecular identifiers were discarded rather than binned into consensus sequences. MiTCR, with a Q25 quality threshold and the strictest error-elimination algorithm, was used for CDR3 identification, clonotype clustering and error correction. A nonparametric unseen species model using Euler transformation provided a lower-bound estimate of total TCR beta diversity. TCRdb reprocessed the public reads (quality trimming at Q25 with fastp, clone calling with MiXCR) and kept in-frame beta chains. Rows are combined by CDR3 protein, so each entry shows the most common genes and DNA. The V and J calls and clone size are TCRdb's, not the authors'. The sample includes 1.2 million to 1.5 million distinct CDR3 sequences, with 40% to 50% observed a single time. Roughly 7.9% of the sample is held by the ten biggest clonotypes.

CDR1 is given as MNHEY and CDR2 as SMNVEV, both from the germline V gene (reference sequence). V and J are trimmed by 3 bases and 2 bases, and the gene matches miss 6 bases of the junction. The CDR3 starts with the cysteine, ends with the phenylalanine, and has 16 residues. The read is trimmed to its CDR3 DNA, 48 bases read in frame from base 1. What the authors observed across the whole study: Because profiling used bulk unsorted PBMCs, naive and antigen-experienced compartments could not be compared conclusively. Donor CMV infection status was unknown, potentially confounding age-related changes in expanded clonotypes. Observed TCR beta diversity per million T cells fell roughly linearly with age, and a significant reduction was already apparent by age approximately 41. The percentage of naive T cells measured by flow cytometry correlated strongly with observed TCR beta diversity. Compared with the aged group, the long-lived group had more naive CD4+ T cells, fewer expanded clones and increased TCR diversity, suggesting age selection. Total diversity estimates from one million sequenced T cells were considered lower bounds and underestimates.

The sequence links TRBV27 to TRBJ1-5, with 8 central nucleotides matching TRBD1. The TCR sequence derives from a woman under 30 in good health. Sample: blood. CDR3 loop: CASSFQGANGNQPQHF. The DNA reads TGTGCCAGCAGTTTTCAGGGGGCTAACGGCAATCAGCCCCAGCATTTT.